The 16 T cell receptor beta chains reported below all come from one sample, sequenced in a study of T cells expressing NK-cell markers. TCRdb processed the 5' RACE reads again and assigns one entry to each CDR3 protein, with no DNA. This sample's table reports 440,000 or so distinct CDR3 sequences. The sequenced sample consisted of blood T cells: a sorted CD56 or NKG2C T cell subset, CD4+ or CD8+ T cells, or bulk PBMC T cells (not recorded which). These receptors all come from a woman aged 18-70 years in good health.

The rearrangement links TRBV4-3 to TRBJ1-1; with no DNA, the TCRdb D assignment of TRBD1 cannot be verified. This CDR3 spans 15 amino acids. The V gene's germline CDR1 is LGHNA and CDR2 YSLEER. The CDR3 region is CASSQAMWGDTEAFF.

The J gene is TRBJ2-5, the V gene TRBV20-1; TCRdb designates TRBD1, a call that cannot be tested without DNA. This CDR3 spans 12 amino acids. The germline CDR1 and CDR2 sequences are DFQATT and SNEGSKA (reference sequence). CDR3 protein: CSATQGGEAQYF.

The chain carries TRBV19 and TRBJ2-1; TCRdb lists TRBD2, though no DNA is available to test this call. This CDR3 contains 15 residues. Germline V gives CDR1 LNHDA, CDR2 SQIVND (reference sequence). CDR3 amino acids: CASRPLAGFYNEQFF.

The V gene is TRBV7-9, the J gene TRBJ1-4. The CDR3 sequence is 15 residues long. Germline V gives CDR1 SEHNR, CDR2 FQNEAQ (reference sequence). The CDR3 loop is CASSGSGGTNEKLFF.

The rearrangement links TRBV7-3 to TRBJ2-3; TCRdb lists TRBD1, though no DNA is available to test this call. The CDR3 spans 16 residues. Per the germline V gene, CDR1 is SGHTA and CDR2 is FQGTGA. The CDR3 spells CASAISGASSTDTQYF.

This chain joins TRBV27 and TRBJ2-2; TCRdb's D call of TRBD1 is untestable without DNA. CDR3 length: 13 amino acids. Germline values: CDR1 MNHEY, CDR2 SMNVEV (reference sequence). CDR3 residues: CASSYGTSGELFF.

This chain uses TRBV27 with TRBJ2-7. The CDR3 runs 11 residues. CDR1 is MNHEY and CDR2 is SMNVEV in the germline V gene (reference sequence). The CDR3 region is CASSSDYEQYF.

V and J are TRBV20-1 and TRBJ2-1; there is no DNA to check the TCRdb D call of TRBD2. Germline CDR1 and CDR2: DFQATT and SNEGSKA (reference sequence). This CDR3 contains 16 residues. CDR3 loop: CSARVWTEAQYNEQFF.

The gene calls are TRBV7-9 and TRBJ1-4; no DNA is available, so the TRBD1 call from TCRdb remains unchecked. Germline V CDR1 and CDR2: SEHNR, FQNEAQ (reference sequence). The CDR3 loop spans 15 amino acids. This CDR3 is CASSSPGTGLEKLFF.

The chain is built from TRBV5-4 and TRBJ2-1. Germline CDR1 is SGHNT and CDR2 is YYREEE (reference sequence). The CDR3 is 15 amino acids. The CDR3 spells CASSLGGSPHNEQFF.

This sequence joins TRBV6-2 or TRBV6-3 and TRBJ2-5; TCRdb names TRBD2, which stays unverified in the absence of DNA. Germline V gene lookup returns CDR1 MNHEY and CDR2 SVGEGT. CDR3 length: 17 residues. CDR3 residues: CASSYHHVLVDQETQYF.

The chain uses TRBV23-1 and TRBJ2-7; the TCRdb D gene call, TRBD2, has no DNA to confirm it. TRBV23-1 is an open reading frame, and its role is uncertain. CDR3 size: 14 residues. The chain's CDR3 is CASSQSGGRYEQYF.

The chain is built from TRBV6-1 and TRBJ2-5. This CDR3 comprises 15 residues. Germline V gene sequence: CDR1 MNHNS, CDR2 SASEGT. The CDR3 sequence: CASSRPAMGLGTQYF.

CDR3 sequence: CASRKRGDAPDTQYF. The V and J genes are TRBV5-1 and TRBJ2-3; without DNA, the TCRdb call of TRBD2 cannot be checked. This CDR3 has 15 amino acids. Per germline, CDR1 SGHRS and CDR2 YFSETQ. Looking up the rest from reference TRBV5-1 and TRBJ2-3 gives the full variable domain: KAGVTQTPRYLIKTRGQQVTLSCSPISGHRSVSWYQQTPGQGLQFLFEYFSETQRNKGNFPGRFSGRQFSNSRSEMNVSTLELGDSALYLCASRKRGDAPDTQYFGPGTRLTVL.

The rearrangement joins TRBV20-1 to TRBJ2-7. CDR1 DFQATT and CDR2 SNEGSKA come from the germline V gene (reference sequence). The CDR3 length is 13 residues. The CDR3 is CSASGDSSYEQYF.

This chain joins TRBV7-3 and TRBJ2-1; TCRdb's D call, TRBD2, is unchecked because there is no DNA. CDR1 and CDR2 from the germline V gene are SGHTA and FQGTGA. This CDR3 comprises 14 residues. This CDR3 is CASSLGERVGEQFF.